This T cell receptor (beta chain) was captured in a study of blood T cell repertoires in COVID-19. V was pared by 0 bases and J by 11 bases, with 14 bases of the junction left unmatched. The CDR3 has 17 amino acids. The germline V gene has CDR1 MGHRA and CDR2 YSYEKL. Assay: immunoSEQ multiplex PCR; the TCRdb copy retains only in-frame clones and omits some. The sample lists 200,000 to 300,000 clones, 85% occurring once. The chain recombines TRBV4-1 with TRBJ1-1, with 11 bases lining up with TRBD1. Sequencing was done on a sample of peripheral blood. The receptor's source is a woman aged 60-70 years with active or convalescent COVID-19. CDR3 DNA sequence: TGCGCCAGCAGCCAAGAAGCAGGATTGGTGGGACAGGGGGGTGCTTTCTTT. This translates into CASSQEAGLVGQGGAFF.